What follows are 16 T cell receptor beta chains derived from one specimen sequenced in a study of T cell responses to AZD1222 COVID-19 vaccine. TCRdb's table, derived via immunoSEQ multiplex PCR, lists solely in-frame clones and lacks some. This sample carries around 130,000 clones, 93% of them seen once, and the ten largest clones take about 5%. This specimen consisted of peripheral blood, obtained on day 0 of AZD1222 vaccination. Receptors originate from an adult in good health.

This CDR3 is CASTQVPSAGYTF. In DNA form, the CDR3 reads TGTGCCAGTACTCAGGTCCCCTCGGCGGGCTACACCTTC. The chain couples TRBV19 to TRBJ1-2, with D hard to call. The CDR3 totals 13 residues. V lost 7 bases and J lost 8, with 17 bases in between. From germline, CDR1 is LNHDA and CDR2 SQIVND (reference sequence).

V gene TRBV7-9 combines with J gene TRBJ2-7, with TRBD1 matching over 7 bases. This CDR3 spans 13 amino acids. Per the germline V gene, CDR1 is SEHNR and CDR2 is FQNEAQ (reference sequence). The trim removed 5 bases at V and 3 bases at J, leaving 4 bases unmatched. CDR3: CASSPRGFYEQYF. The CDR3 nucleotides read TGTGCCAGCAGCCCCAGGGGGTTCTACGAGCAGTACTTC.

In this sample, this clone turned up once. The chain uses TRBV6-5 and TRBJ2-7, with D possibly being TRBD1 (5 bases). The CDR3 consists of 10 residues. Germline lookup yields CDR1 MNHEY and CDR2 SVGAGI. V was shortened by 7 bases and J by 8 bases, with 9 bases between the two germline ends. The CDR3 nucleotides are TGTGCCAGCAAAGGGGAAAAGCAGTACTTC. As protein: CASKGEKQYF.

J is TRBJ1-2 and V is TRBV19; 7 bases match TRBD1. In germline, CDR1 is LNHDA, CDR2 SQIVND (reference sequence). V gave up 7 bases and J gave up 0 bases; unmatched junction bases: 11. CDR3 length: 16 amino acids. CDR3 loop: CASTRGGQLSNYGYTF. CDR3 nucleotides: TGTGCCAGTACCCGAGGGGGACAGCTTTCTAACTATGGCTACACCTTC.

The V call is TRBV29-1, the J call TRBJ1-2; D perhaps matches TRBD1 (5 bases). From germline, CDR1 is SQVTM and CDR2 ANQGSEA. This CDR3 has 11 residues. Trimming removed 5 bases from V and 6 bases from J, with 10 bases in between. CDR3 sequence reads: CSVQGPDGYTF. CDR3 DNA sequence: TGCAGCGTTCAGGGTCCCGATGGCTACACCTTC. Based on the CDR3 plus reference TRBV29-1 and TRBJ1-2, the full variable domain is SAVISQKPSRDICQRGTSLTIQCQVDSQVTMMFWYRQQPGQSLTLIATANQGSEATYESGFVIDKFPISRPNLTFSTLTVSNMSPEDSSIYLCSVQGPDGYTFGSGTRLTVV.

V and J are TRBV7-9 and TRBJ1-3; D is possibly TRBD1 (5 bases). Looked up from germline, CDR1 is SEHNR and CDR2 is FQNEAQ (reference sequence). The V gene lost 1 base and the J gene lost 7 bases, with 5 bases spanning the gap. This CDR3 contains 12 residues. The CDR3 region has the DNA TGTGCCAGCAGCTTAGAGGGGAACACCATATATTTT. Encoded protein: CASSLEGNTIYF.

CDR3 bases: TGTGCCAGCTCACCGAGACGACAGGCAGGCGGCACTGAAGCTTTCTTT. This sequence encodes CASSPRRQAGGTEAFF. The rearrangement links TRBV18 to TRBJ1-1; the D gene is possibly TRBD1 (6 bases). The CDR3 extends over 16 amino acids. Looked up from germline, CDR1 is KGHSH and CDR2 is LQKENI. Trimming shortened V by 3 bases and J by 4 bases, and 18 bases separated the two germline ends.

This clone was observed once. CDR3 sequence: CASSPSGTGVTEAFF. CDR3 DNA sequence: TGTGCCAGCTCACCTTCCGGGACAGGGGTTACTGAAGCTTTCTTT. The chain carries TRBV18 and TRBJ1-1; 10 bases are a match to TRBD1. The germline gives CDR1 KGHSH, CDR2 LQKENI. V lost 3 bases, J lost 5 bases, and 6 bases stayed unmatched. This CDR3 spans 15 amino acids.

This chain connects TRBV4-2 to TRBJ2-4, with D possibly TRBD2 on 5 matching bases. The CDR3 extends over 18 amino acids. Trimming removed 0 bases from V and 1 base from J, with 16 bases in between. CDR1 and CDR2 from the germline V gene are LGHNA and YNFKEQ. The CDR3 sequence is CASSQESGRLGAKNIQYF. The CDR3 DNA sequence: TGTGCCAGCAGCCAAGAGTCGGGAAGGTTAGGTGCCAAAAACATTCAGTACTTC.

This chain joins TRBV2 and TRBJ1-2, with D maybe TRBD1 (5 bases). The V gene's germline CDR1 is SNHLY and CDR2 FYNNEI. CDR3 length: 11 amino acids. Trimming cost V 2 bases and J 13 bases, with 11 bases left between them. Here the CDR3 reads CASSEFVGGTF. DNA for the CDR3: TGTGCCAGCAGTGAATTTGTGGGGGGCACCTTC.

This clone is a singleton in its sample. This chain connects TRBV6-5 to TRBJ2-2; D might be TRBD1 (6 bases). Trimming took 8 bases from V and 5 from J, leaving 9 bases between them. The V gene's germline CDR1 is MNHEY and CDR2 SVGAGI. The CDR3 consists of 12 residues. The CDR3 loop is CASGTQTGELFF. The CDR3 DNA sequence: TGTGCCAGCGGGACACAAACCGGGGAGCTGTTTTTT.

The CDR3 DNA sequence: TGCGCCAGCAGCTCCCTCCTGATAACTAGCGGGGGCACAGATACGCAGTATTTT. This sequence encodes CASSSLLITSGGTDTQYF. V and J are TRBV5-1 and TRBJ2-3, with 10 bases matching TRBD2. The CDR3 is 18 amino acids. The germline V gene has CDR1 SGHRS and CDR2 YFSETQ. V shed 3 bases, J shed 1 base, and the junction held 11 bases outside the gene matches. Using reference TRBV5-1 and TRBJ2-3 for the parts outside the CDR3, the full variable domain is KAGVTQTPRYLIKTRGQQVTLSCSPISGHRSVSWYQQTPGQGLQFLFEYFSETQRNKGNFPGRFSGRQFSNSRSEMNVSTLELGDSALYLCASSSLLITSGGTDTQYFGPGTRLTVL.

The V call is TRBV7-9, the J call TRBJ1-2; D is possibly TRBD1 (5 bases). CDR3 size: 13 residues. The ends were cut back, 5 bases at V and 7 bases at J, with 14 bases in the middle. In germline, CDR1 is SEHNR, CDR2 FQNEAQ (reference sequence). The CDR3 loop is CASSTEGRVGYTF. The CDR3 coding sequence is TGTGCCAGCAGCACCGAAGGCAGGGTTGGCTACACCTTC.

This chain joins TRBV19 and TRBJ2-6; D is unclear. The CDR3 is made up of 17 amino acids. Per germline, CDR1 LNHDA and CDR2 SQIVND (reference sequence). The V end lost 1 base, the J end lost 0 bases, and 10 bases lay between the germline ends. The CDR3 coding sequence is TGTGCCAGTAGTATAGTAGGCAGACACTCTGGGGCCAACGTCCTGACTTTC. Amino acid sequence: CASSIVGRHSGANVLTF.

This clone is a singleton in its sample. The chain recombines TRBV18 with TRBJ2-6; D unclear. CDR3 length: 16 amino acids. Per the germline V gene, CDR1 is KGHSH and CDR2 is LQKENI. Trimming cost V 0 bases and J 0 bases, with 6 bases left between them. CDR3 coding DNA: TGTGCCAGCTCACCACCCGCAAGCTCTGGGGCCAACGTCCTGACTTTC. This sequence encodes CASSPPASSGANVLTF.

The chain carries TRBV2 and TRBJ1-4; D call uncertain. The V gene lost 6 bases and the J gene lost 9 bases, with 17 bases spanning the gap. Looked up from germline, CDR1 is SNHLY and CDR2 is FYNNEI. This CDR3 is built from 14 residues. In nucleotides, the CDR3 is TGTGCCAGCAGCCACCCATTCATCGGGCAAAAACTGTTTTTT. Its translation is CASSHPFIGQKLFF.